A single sample is the source of the 7 T cell receptor beta chains below, sequenced in a study of a mutant IDH1 vaccine in newly diagnosed glioma. As for time point: week 5, during vaccination. A 20-mer mutant IDH1 peptide at 300 ug was injected subcutaneously with topical imiquimod. Libraries were prepared by immunoSEQ multiplex PCR; TCRdb keeps only in-frame clonotypes and omits some of them. The sample shows some 37,000 clones, more than 75% of them seen only once. The antigens these receptors bind are not known. The source was PBMCs, collected from a glioma patient whose treatment included an IDH1 peptide vaccine. These receptors all come from a middle-aged man with glioma.

The chain uses TRBV5-4 and TRBJ1-3, with 9 positions matching TRBD1. The CDR3 is made up of 13 amino acids. Trimming at V came to 4 bases and at J to 7 bases, leaving 3 bases not matched to a gene. Germline V gene lookup returns CDR1 SGHNT and CDR2 YYREEE (reference sequence). CDR3 amino acids: CASSAQGANTIYF. Written as DNA, the CDR3 is TGTGCCAGCAGCGCACAGGGGGCTAACACCATATATTTT.

This clone showed up just a few times. V is TRBV15 and J is TRBJ1-1; 7 bases are shared with TRBD1. Germline lookup yields CDR1 LNHNV and CDR2 YYDKDF (reference sequence). With 5 bases clipped from V and 7 bases from J, the junction kept 7 bases outside the gene matches. The CDR3 covers 13 residues. CDR3 DNA: TGTGCCACCAGCCAACTCCGGGACAGTGAAGCTTTCTTT. The encoded protein is CATSQLRDSEAFF.

The chain links TRBV29-1 to TRBJ1-5; D remains unclear. The V end lost 5 bases, the J end lost 3 bases, and 14 bases lay between the germline ends. Germline-derived CDR1 and CDR2 are SQVTM and ANQGSEA. The length of the CDR3 is 14 residues. The CDR3 here is CSVLVEGVNQPQHF. CDR3 sequence (DNA): TGCAGCGTTCTGGTGGAGGGAGTCAATCAGCCCCAGCATTTT. Together with reference TRBV29-1 and TRBJ1-5, the CDR3 gives the full variable domain: SAVISQKPSRDICQRGTSLTIQCQVDSQVTMMFWYRQQPGQSLTLIATANQGSEATYESGFVIDKFPISRPNLTFSTLTVSNMSPEDSSIYLCSVLVEGVNQPQHFGDGTRLSIL.

This clone has a single count. The chain has TRBV7-6 and TRBJ2-7; 7 bases are a match to TRBD1. Losses at the gene ends were 1 base for V and 4 bases for J; bases not matched to a gene: 4. This CDR3 comprises 14 residues. Germline V gives CDR1 SGHVS, CDR2 FNYEAQ. CDR3 DNA sequence: TGTGCCAGCAGCTTAGACAGGGGTCCTTACGAGCAGTACTTC. Protein sequence: CASSLDRGPYEQYF.

V and J are TRBV10-3 and TRBJ2-7; TRBD1 agrees at 10 bases. Trimming at V came to 5 bases and at J to 5 bases, leaving 3 bases not matched to a gene. This CDR3 has 13 amino acids. The germline V gene has CDR1 ENHRY and CDR2 SYGVKD. The DNA for the CDR3 is TGTGCCATCAGTAACGGACAGGGGGACGAGCAGTACTTC. This sequence encodes CAISNGQGDEQYF.

The gene calls are TRBV5-8 and TRBJ1-1; 7 nucleotides line up with TRBD1. Germline CDR1 reads SGHTS; CDR2 reads YDEGEE. Trimming took 5 bases from V and 0 from J; bases not matched to a gene: 13. CDR3 size: 17 residues. This CDR3 reads CASSLGPTGTVNTEAFF. DNA of the CDR3: TGTGCCAGCAGTCTGGGTCCGACCGGGACAGTGAACACTGAAGCTTTCTTT.

The chain recombines TRBV7-9 with TRBJ2-7; D may be TRBD1 (6 bases). This CDR3 contains 14 residues. V lost 5 bases and J lost 3, with 14 bases in between. Germline CDR1 SEHNR, CDR2 FQNEAQ (reference sequence). CDR3 residues: CASSPQTGFYEQYF. DNA of the CDR3: TGTGCCAGCAGCCCGCAGACAGGCTTCTACGAGCAGTACTTC.